This TCR beta chain appears in the sequencing data of a study of early T cells in non-severe SARS-CoV-2 infection. About the study: It was bulk RNA from unsorted whole blood that was sequenced, and the chains were unpaired. Study-wide results and caveats: Sequences matched to VDJdb favored anti-spike CD8 responses, while private and CD4 specificities were missed.

Germline CDR1 SGHNT, CDR2 YENEEA. The CDR3 runs to 13 residues. V lost 5 bases to trimming and J lost 2 bases, with 4 bases between them. Many counts were recorded for this clonotype. Its antigen is as yet unknown. The library protocol tagged individual cDNA molecules with unique molecular identifiers. From the 5' RACE reads, TCRdb called clonotypes with MiXCR, one entry per CDR3 protein. The repertoire holds tens of thousands of distinct CDR3 sequences, with less than 15% as singletons. Sequencing was carried out using whole blood. The TCR originated in an adult who was a healthcare worker with PCR-confirmed SARS-CoV-2 infection or an uninfected control (not recorded which). The rearrangement joins TRBV11-3 to TRBJ1-6, with unresolved D. The CDR3 protein is CASSHTYNSPLHF. In DNA, the CDR3 is TGTGCCAGCAGCCACACCTATAATTCACCCCTCCACTTT.